What follows are 4 T cell receptor beta chains derived from one specimen sequenced in a study of control samples from healthy donors and cancer patients. Method: immunoSEQ multiplex PCR; TCRdb's copy keeps in-frame clones and lacks some. The sample holds tens of thousands of clones, about nine tenths seen once. Material for sequencing was PBMCs. The receptor set was obtained from a man between 45 and 60 years old with head and neck cancer.

The V call is TRBV19, the J call TRBJ2-7; 11 nucleotides align to TRBD1. This CDR3 region has 13 residues. After removal of 9 bases from V and 2 bases from J, the junction contained 3 bases not matched to a gene. Germline V lookup: CDR1 LNHDA, CDR2 SQIVND (reference sequence). CDR3 protein: CASGTGGTYEQYF. The CDR3 DNA sequence: TGTGCCAGCGGGACAGGGGGAACCTACGAGCAGTACTTC.

This chain connects TRBV5-1 to TRBJ2-7; 7 bases align to TRBD2. The CDR3 runs 16 residues. With 0 bases clipped from V and 0 bases from J, the junction kept 6 bases outside the gene matches. The germline CDR1 and CDR2 sequences are SGHRS and YFSETQ. The CDR3 reads CASSLAAGLSSYEQYF. As DNA, the CDR3 is TGCGCCAGCAGCTTGGCCGCGGGACTAAGCTCCTACGAGCAGTACTTC.

About this clone: A read error may account for a junction end that differs from germline. The chain carries TRBV6-2 or TRBV6-3 and TRBJ2-3; D is tentatively TRBD1 or TRBD2 (5 bases each). This CDR3 comprises 13 residues. CDR1 and CDR2 (germline): MNHEY, SVGEGT. This CDR3 is CATSWGSTDTQYF. The CDR3 DNA is TGTGCCACCAGTTGGGGGAGCACAGATACGCAGTATTTT.

The sample holds a few counts of this clone. This chain's CDR3 is CASSEWSNEKLFF. The CDR3 DNA sequence: TGTGCCTCGTCCGAGTGGTCTAATGAAAAACTGTTTTTT. The genes are TRBV15 and TRBJ1-4; D is ambiguous. This CDR3 spans 13 amino acids. The V gene lost 11 bases and the J gene lost 3 bases, with 13 bases spanning the gap. Germline V gene data show CDR1 as LNHNV and CDR2 as YYDKDF (reference sequence).